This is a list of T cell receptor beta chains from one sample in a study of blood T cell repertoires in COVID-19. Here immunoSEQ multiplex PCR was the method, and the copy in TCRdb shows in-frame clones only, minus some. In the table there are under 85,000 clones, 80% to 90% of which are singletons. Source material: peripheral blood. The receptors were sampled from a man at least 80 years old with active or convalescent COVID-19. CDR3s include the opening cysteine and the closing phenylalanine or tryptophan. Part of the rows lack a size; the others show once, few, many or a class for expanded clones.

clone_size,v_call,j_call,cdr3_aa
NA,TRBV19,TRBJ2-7,CASSARGTGAFSEQYF
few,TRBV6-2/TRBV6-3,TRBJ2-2,CASSYRREHTGELFF
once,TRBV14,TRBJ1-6,CASTIGQGVYSPLHF
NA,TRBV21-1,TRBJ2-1,CASTLRTGAYNEQFF
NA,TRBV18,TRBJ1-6,CASSPTENNSPLHF
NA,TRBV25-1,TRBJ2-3,CASTSAWGRDNTQYF
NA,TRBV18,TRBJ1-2,CASSTGYGNGYTF
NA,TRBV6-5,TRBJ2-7,CASRTGLAGGLEQYF
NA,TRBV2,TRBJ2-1,CASSFFLYNEQFF
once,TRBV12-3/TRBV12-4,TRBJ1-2,CASSRQGKLGYTF
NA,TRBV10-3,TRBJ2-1,CAISGTSGSPYEQFF
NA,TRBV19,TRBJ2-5,CASSRTGFETQYF
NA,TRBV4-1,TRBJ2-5,CASSQEVQASGIGTQYF
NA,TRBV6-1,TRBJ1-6,CASSETRYSPLHF
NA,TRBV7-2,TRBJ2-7,CASSHGLSRAYEQYF
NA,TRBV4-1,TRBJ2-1,CASSYLAGSRGSYNEQFF
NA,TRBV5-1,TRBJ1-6,CASSPGAEDNSPLHF
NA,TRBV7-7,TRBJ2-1,CASSSLTGDYNEQFF
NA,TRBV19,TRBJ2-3,CASSSGTGGADTQYF
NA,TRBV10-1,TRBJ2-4,CASSAPDYRSLAKNIQYF
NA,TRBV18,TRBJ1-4,CASSPFSGGGEKLFF
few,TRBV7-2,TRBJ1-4,CASSLAFGQGDEKLFF
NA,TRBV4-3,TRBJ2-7,CASSQELAHSYEQYF
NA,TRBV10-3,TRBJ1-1,CAISNTENTEAFF
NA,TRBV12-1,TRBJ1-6,CASSFATSSYNSPLHF
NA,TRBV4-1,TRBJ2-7,CASSQGTGLVEQYF
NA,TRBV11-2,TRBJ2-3,CASSPSTGGLDTQYF
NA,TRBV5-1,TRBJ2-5,CASSPLGPRGKTQYF
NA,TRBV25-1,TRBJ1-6,CASSTMSDGYSPLHF
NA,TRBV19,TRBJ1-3,CASKVSEETGNTIYF
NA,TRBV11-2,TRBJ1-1,CASNQGVEGTEAFF
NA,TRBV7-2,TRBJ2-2,CASSFLATSGGELFF
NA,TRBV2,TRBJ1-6,CASILGGGDSPLHF
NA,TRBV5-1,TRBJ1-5,CASSFWGDRGEAQHF
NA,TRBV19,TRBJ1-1,CASSMEGGNTEAFF
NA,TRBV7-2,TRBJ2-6,CASSKDRTPVSTF
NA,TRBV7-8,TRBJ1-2,CASSLLSSRRDRDNYGYTF
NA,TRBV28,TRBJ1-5,CASSRLYQPQHF
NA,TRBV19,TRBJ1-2,CASSPRTGGGYTF
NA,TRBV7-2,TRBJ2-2,CASSFGWLVGELFF
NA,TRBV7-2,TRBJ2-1,CASSWTASSYNEQFF
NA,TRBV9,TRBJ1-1,CASSPRTDRTEAFF
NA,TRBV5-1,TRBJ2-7,CASSSLGSGYEQYF
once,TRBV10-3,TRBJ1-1,CAITLGLGTEAFF
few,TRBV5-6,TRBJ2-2,CASSYGLAGKEGELFF